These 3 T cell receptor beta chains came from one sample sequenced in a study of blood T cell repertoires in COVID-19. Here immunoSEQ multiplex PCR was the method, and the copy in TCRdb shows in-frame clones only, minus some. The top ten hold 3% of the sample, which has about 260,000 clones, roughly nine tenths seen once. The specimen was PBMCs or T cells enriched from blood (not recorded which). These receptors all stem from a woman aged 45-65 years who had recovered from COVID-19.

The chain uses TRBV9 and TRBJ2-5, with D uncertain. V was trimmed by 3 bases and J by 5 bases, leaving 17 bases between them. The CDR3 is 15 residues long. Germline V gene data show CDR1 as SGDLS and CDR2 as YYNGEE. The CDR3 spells CASSAQVAVRETQYF. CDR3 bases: TGTGCCAGCAGCGCTCAGGTGGCAGTCCGGGAGACCCAGTACTTC.

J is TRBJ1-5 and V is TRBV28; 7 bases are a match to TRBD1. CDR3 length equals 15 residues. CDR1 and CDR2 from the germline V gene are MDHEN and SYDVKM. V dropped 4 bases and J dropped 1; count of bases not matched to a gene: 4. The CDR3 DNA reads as TGTGCCAGCAGTTCGGACAGGAAAAGCAATCAGCCCCAGCATTTT. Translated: CASSSDRKSNQPQHF.

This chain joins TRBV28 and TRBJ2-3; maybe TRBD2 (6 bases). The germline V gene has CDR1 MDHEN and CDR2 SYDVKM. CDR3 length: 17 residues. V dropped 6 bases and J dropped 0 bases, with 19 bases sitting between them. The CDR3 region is CASRPRLGEASTDTQYF. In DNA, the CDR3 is TGTGCCAGCAGACCAAGGCTTGGGGAGGCTAGCACAGATACGCAGTATTTT.